One sample yielded the 22 T cell receptor beta chains listed below, sequenced in a study of blood T cell repertoires in COVID-19. Libraries were prepared by immunoSEQ multiplex PCR; TCRdb keeps only in-frame clonotypes and omits some of them. The sample records about 87,000 clones, about 82% being singletons. The sample comprised peripheral blood. All receptors come from a human donor in a cohort sampled during active COVID-19.

The V gene is TRBV24-1, the J gene TRBJ2-1; weak D call: TRBD2 (5 bases). Germline lookup yields CDR1 KGHDR and CDR2 SFDVKD. Deletions cut 4 bases from V and 10 bases from J, with 16 bases between. The CDR3 spans 14 residues. The CDR3 here is CATSDPTRPGEQFF. The CDR3 nucleotides read TGTGCCACCAGTGACCCAACTAGGCCCGGGGAGCAGTTCTTC.

The V gene is TRBV27, the J gene TRBJ1-5, with a possible D match to TRBD1 (6 bases). Looked up from germline, CDR1 is MNHEY and CDR2 is SMNVEV (reference sequence). The V end was cut by 5 bases, the J end by 7 bases, with 9 bases between. This CDR3 comprises 12 residues. CDR3 amino acids: CASSPRGQPQHF. The CDR3 bases are TGTGCCAGCAGTCCGAGGGGGCAGCCCCAGCATTTT.

In this sample, this clone turned up a few times. The genes are TRBV10-3 and TRBJ2-2; 7 bases agree with TRBD1. Germline values: CDR1 ENHRY, CDR2 SYGVKD. The CDR3 has 17 residues. The J segment lost 2 bases and the V segment lost 10 bases, leaving 16 bases of the junction unmatched. The CDR3 nucleotides read TGTGCCACTCATGAAAATAGACAGGGAATTAACACCGGGGAGCTGTTTTTT. Translated: CATHENRQGINTGELFF.

This rearrangement joins TRBV7-9 to TRBJ2-7, with D perhaps TRBD1 (5 bases). Trimming left V 7 bases short and J 2 bases short, with 12 bases between. Looked up from germline, CDR1 is SEHNR and CDR2 is FQNEAQ (reference sequence). The CDR3 sequence is 13 residues long. The DNA for the CDR3 is TGTGCCAGCACTTCGGACATGACCTACGAGCAGTACTTC. As protein: CASTSDMTYEQYF.

This clone was detected only once. This rearrangement joins TRBV3-1 (or the pseudogene TRBV3-2) to TRBJ1-4, with 8 bases that match TRBD1. V shed 2 bases and J 7 bases; nucleotides not matched to a gene: 3. Germline V gives CDR1 LGHDT, CDR2 YNNKEL (reference sequence). This CDR3 comprises 14 residues. CDR3 residues: CASSQQGAGEKLFF. DNA for the CDR3: TGTGCCAGCAGCCAACAGGGGGCAGGTGAAAAACTGTTTTTT.

The chain couples TRBV7-8 to TRBJ1-4, with D perhaps matching TRBD1 (5 bases). Germline V gene sequence: CDR1 SGHVS, CDR2 FQNEAQ. Trimming left V 5 bases short and J 0 bases short, with 16 bases between. CDR3 size: 17 residues. Written as DNA, the CDR3 is TGTGCCAGCAGCATCGCTTGGGGGGACTCAACTAATGAAAAACTGTTTTTT. It codes for CASSIAWGDSTNEKLFF. The variable domain in full, with the rest retrieved from reference TRBV7-8 and TRBJ1-4, is GAGVSQSPRYKVAKRGQDVALRCDPISGHVSLFWYQQALGQGPEFLTYFQNEAQLDKSGLPSDRFFAERPEGSVSTLKIQRTQQEDSAVYLCASSIAWGDSTNEKLFFGSGTQLSVL.

The chain joins TRBV28 to TRBJ1-1, with D tentatively TRBD1 (6 bases). Germline assignment: CDR1 MDHEN and CDR2 SYDVKM. Trimming cost V 6 bases and J 6 bases, with 11 bases left between them. The CDR3 loop spans 12 amino acids. DNA for the CDR3: TGTGCCAGCAGCCCTTGGGGGCCTGAAGCTTTCTTT. It codes for CASSPWGPEAFF.

The chain recombines TRBV4-2 with TRBJ1-4; D gene uncertain. V was clipped by 5 bases and J by 7 bases, with 11 bases between them. The germline V gene has CDR1 LGHNA and CDR2 YNFKEQ. The length of the CDR3 is 13 residues. CDR3 sequence: CASSTLGREKLFF. Here the CDR3 DNA reads TGTGCCAGCAGCACCCTAGGTCGTGAAAAACTGTTTTTT.

The J gene is TRBJ1-3, the V gene TRBV29-1; TRBD1 might be the D (6 bases). V was pared by 7 bases and J by 0 bases, with 10 bases between. The CDR3 covers 13 residues. Germline CDR1 SQVTM, CDR2 ANQGSEA. The CDR3 protein is CSAQGFSGNTIYF. CDR3 nucleotide sequence: TGCAGCGCCCAGGGGTTCTCTGGAAACACCATATATTTT.

The chain has TRBV7-2 and TRBJ2-4; 15 bases fit TRBD2. Trimming took 4 bases from V and 10 from J; bases not matched to a gene: 5. This CDR3 is built from 15 residues. Germline V CDR1 and CDR2: SGHTA, FQGNSA. The CDR3: CASSWTSGGAEIQYF. The CDR3 nucleotides read TGTGCCAGCAGCTGGACTAGCGGGGGGGCCGAGATTCAGTACTTC.

This chain links TRBV7-2 with TRBJ2-7; 9 nucleotides line up with TRBD2. The CDR3 runs 15 residues. CDR1 and CDR2 (germline): SGHTA, FQGNSA. With 4 bases clipped from V and 2 bases from J, the junction kept 6 bases outside the gene matches. CDR3 DNA sequence: TGTGCCAGCAGCTCGCTAGCGGGGACAACCTACGAGCAGTACTTC. Translating it yields CASSSLAGTTYEQYF.

The chain combines TRBV5-1 with TRBJ2-7; possible D gene TRBD1, 5 bases. Germline lookup yields CDR1 SGHRS and CDR2 YFSETQ. CDR3 length: 14 amino acids. Trimming pared 3 bases from V and 2 bases from J, leaving 12 bases between. CDR3 residues: CASSWQGQTYEQYF. The CDR3 DNA follows: TGCGCCAGCAGCTGGCAGGGCCAAACCTACGAGCAGTACTTC.

This clone was observed a single time. The CDR3 sequence: CASSSVTGAGTEAFF. The CDR3 DNA follows: TGTGCCAGCAGCTCTGTAACAGGGGCAGGAACTGAAGCTTTCTTT. V usage is TRBV27 and J usage is TRBJ1-1, with 7 bases lining up with TRBD1. CDR1 and CDR2 from the germline V gene are MNHEY and SMNVEV (reference sequence). The J segment lost 5 bases and the V segment lost 6 bases, leaving 12 bases of the junction unmatched. The CDR3 covers 15 residues.

The rearrangement uses TRBV7-9 and TRBJ2-5; D perhaps matches TRBD2 (5 bases). Germline V CDR1 and CDR2: SEHNR, FQNEAQ (reference sequence). The length of the CDR3 is 13 residues. V was pared by 4 bases and J by 5 bases, with 11 bases between. The CDR3 nucleotides read TGTGCCAGCAGCTCGAGGGCTGAGGAGACCCAGTACTTC. Translating it yields CASSSRAEETQYF. The variable domain in full, with the rest retrieved from reference TRBV7-9 and TRBJ2-5, is DTGVSQNPRHKITKRGQNVTFRCDPISEHNRLYWYRQTLGQGPEFLTYFQNEAQLEKSRLLSDRFSAERPKGSFSTLEIQRTEQGDSAMYLCASSSRAEETQYFGPGTRLLVL.

This chain connects TRBV6-6 to TRBJ2-1; TRBD2 might be the D (6 bases). This CDR3 spans 12 amino acids. Germline CDR1 MNHNY, CDR2 SVGAGI (reference sequence). V lost 6 bases and J lost 10, with 13 bases in between. The CDR3 protein is CASSGSLGEQFF. The CDR3 bases are TGTGCCAGCAGCGGGAGCTTGGGCGAGCAGTTCTTC.

V and J are TRBV25-1 and TRBJ2-7, with a possible D match to TRBD1 (5 bases). CDR3 length: 12 amino acids. Trimming removed 4 bases at V and 6 bases at J, with 10 bases between. Germline CDR1 MGHDK, CDR2 SYGVNS. The DNA for the CDR3 is TGTGCCAGCAGTGCAACAGGTCGCGAGCAGTACTTC. Protein: CASSATGREQYF.

This sequence joins TRBV27 and TRBJ2-1; 7 bases are shared with TRBD1. This CDR3 comprises 16 residues. Germline V CDR1 and CDR2: MNHEY, SMNVEV (reference sequence). V lost 6 bases, J lost 2 bases, and 10 bases stayed unmatched. This CDR3 is CASSTRGQGAYNEQFF. DNA of the CDR3: TGTGCCAGCAGCACACGAGGGCAGGGGGCCTACAATGAGCAGTTCTTC.

The chain is built from TRBV6-2 or TRBV6-3 and TRBJ2-2, with a tentative D call TRBD2 (5 bases). This CDR3 region has 12 residues. Trimming left V 4 bases short and J 7 bases short, with 7 bases between. In germline, CDR1 is MNHEY, CDR2 SVGEGT. Here the CDR3 reads CASSSGVGELFF. The CDR3 region has the DNA TGTGCCAGCAGTTCCGGGGTCGGGGAGCTGTTTTTT.

This rearrangement joins TRBV7-7 to TRBJ2-2, with a tentative D call TRBD2 (6 bases). Trimming took 3 bases from V and 6 from J, leaving 8 bases between them. The CDR3 loop spans 13 amino acids. Germline CDR1 and CDR2: SSHAT and FNYEAQ (reference sequence). The CDR3 sequence is CASSFSSAGELFF. For the CDR3, the DNA is TGTGCCAGCAGCTTTTCTAGCGCCGGGGAGCTGTTTTTT.

The chain is built from TRBV28 and TRBJ1-5, with 9 bases aligning to TRBD1. Trimming cost V 4 bases and J 5 bases; bases outside gene matches: 18. The CDR3 has 19 residues. Germline V gene data show CDR1 as MDHEN and CDR2 as SYDVKM. CDR3 region: CASSSLRDRVNLVDQPQHF. The CDR3 coding sequence is TGTGCCAGCAGTTCACTACGGGACAGGGTCAATCTAGTCGATCAGCCCCAGCATTTT.

This chain connects TRBV11-3 to TRBJ1-1, with a possible D match to TRBD1 (6 bases). Germline V gene data show CDR1 as SGHNT and CDR2 as YENEEA. The CDR3 runs to 13 residues. The V end was cut by 3 bases, the J end by 4 bases, with 9 bases between. The CDR3 here is CASSFRGGTEAFF. DNA for the CDR3: TGTGCCAGCAGCTTCAGGGGCGGCACTGAAGCTTTCTTT.

In this sample, this clone turned up a few times. The chain joins TRBV5-6 to TRBJ2-7, with 11 bases matching TRBD1. This CDR3 spans 16 amino acids. The V and J ends lost 2 bases and 4 bases, in that order; junction bases with no gene match: 8. Germline V gives CDR1 SGHDT, CDR2 YYEEEE. The CDR3 DNA reads TGTGCCAGCAGCTTCTACGGGACAGGGGGGGTATACGAGCAGTACTTC. Translating it yields CASSFYGTGGVYEQYF.